The subject of this entry is one TCR beta chain. This entry is derived from a study of blood T cell repertoires in COVID-19. The overall study: Acute-phase and convalescent COVID-19 samples originated in the United States, Italy and Spain. Nucleic acid was either cDNA or gDNA, and it came from T cells, B-cell-depleted T cells, or PBMCs.

Methods used by the authors: For nucleated cells, counts were estimated from reference gene primer amplification. The table came from immunoSEQ multiplex PCR; TCRdb's copy has only in-frame clones and leaves some out. The D gene and trimming were derived from the DNA, and the V and J assignments and clone size from that table. The table includes about 31,000 clones, 91% detected once. Germline V lookup: CDR1 MNHEY, CDR2 SVGAGI. Trimming stripped 8 bases from V and 0 bases from J, with 11 bases between. The CDR3 covers 14 residues. The rearrangement joins TRBV6-5 to TRBJ1-5, with D tentatively TRBD1 (5 bases). This receptor was taken from a human donor in a cohort sampled during active COVID-19. The sample taken for sequencing was peripheral blood. Here the CDR3 reads CASRRGSSNQPQHF. For the CDR3, the DNA is TGTGCCAGCCGCCGGGGGTCTAGCAATCAGCCCCAGCATTTT.